This T cell receptor beta chain was sequenced during a study of T-cell memory formation after mild COVID-19. One entry per CDR3 protein results from TCRdb running MiXCR on the 5' RACE reads. The data show 540,000 or so distinct CDR3 sequences, about a fifth seen once. This CDR3 contains 16 residues. Per germline, CDR1 SGDLS and CDR2 YYNGEE. V gave up 4 bases and J gave up 2 bases; unmatched junction bases: 8. V and J are TRBV9 and TRBJ2-5; 10 bases align to TRBD1. This TCR was sampled from an adult woman who had mild COVID-19 (a few samples of this study predate the infection). Cell type and time point are not known. Sequenced material: PBMCs or a T cell subset sorted from them (not recorded which). The CDR3 reads CASSPRDRGFQETQYF. CDR3 DNA: TGTGCCAGCAGCCCCCGGGACAGGGGATTTCAAGAGACCCAGTACTTC.